Detailed here is one TCR beta chain. This entry comes from a study of T cell changes during pregnancy in multiple sclerosis. Assay: immunoSEQ multiplex PCR; the TCRdb copy retains only in-frame clones and omits some. The table has about 55,000 clones, approximately 94% seen once. V was trimmed by 2 bases and J by 2 bases, leaving 13 bases between them. Per the germline V gene, CDR1 is SGHTA and CDR2 is FQGNSA. The CDR3 contains 15 residues. This chain joins TRBV7-2 and TRBJ2-7, with D perhaps TRBD1 (6 bases). This TCR was recovered from a female donor with multiple sclerosis, enrolled in a pregnancy study. Sequences were derived from CD8+ T cells from peripheral blood mononuclear cells, sampled in the third trimester of pregnancy. The CDR3 sequence is CASSLTWTATYEQYF. The CDR3 coding sequence is TGTGCCAGCAGCTTAACGTGGACAGCCACCTACGAGCAGTACTTC.